Sequencing of this T cell receptor (beta chain) was carried out in a study of Ad26.COV2.S vaccination and SARS-CoV-2 variants. In the study overall: Sample donor was a member of the COV1001 Ad26.COV2.S trial arm. Ad26.COV2.S shots went into the muscle once or twice, 56 days apart.

Per germline, CDR1 SGHAT and CDR2 FQNNGV. The CDR3 contains 14 residues. V was shortened by 1 base and J by 6 bases, with 9 bases between the two germline ends. The treatment here: around 19 received Ad26.COV2.S at low or high dose, single or two shots; roughly 5 received placebo; per-sample allocation not given. After the first vaccine or placebo injection, samples were drawn on day 63. Built on an Ad26 vector, the vaccine expressed Wuhan-strain SARS-CoV-2 spike. The repertoire was sequenced with immunoSEQ multiplex PCR; TCRdb's copy has only in-frame clones and lacks some. The sample has around 380,000 clones, 80% to 90% seen once. Study findings and constraints: Similar non-spike TCR breadth was seen in vaccine and placebo recipients.

Details on this clone: The antigen remains undetermined.

This receptor was taken from a person aged 18 to 65 who received the Ad26.COV2.S COVID-19 vaccine or a placebo. The chain employs TRBV11-2 and TRBJ2-2; D not certain. The sample consisted of peripheral blood, taken in a trial of Ad26.COV2.S vaccine versus placebo. The DNA for the CDR3 is TGTGCCAGCAGCTTAGCTGTTGCAGCCGGGGAGCTGTTTTTT. It codes for CASSLAVAAGELFF.